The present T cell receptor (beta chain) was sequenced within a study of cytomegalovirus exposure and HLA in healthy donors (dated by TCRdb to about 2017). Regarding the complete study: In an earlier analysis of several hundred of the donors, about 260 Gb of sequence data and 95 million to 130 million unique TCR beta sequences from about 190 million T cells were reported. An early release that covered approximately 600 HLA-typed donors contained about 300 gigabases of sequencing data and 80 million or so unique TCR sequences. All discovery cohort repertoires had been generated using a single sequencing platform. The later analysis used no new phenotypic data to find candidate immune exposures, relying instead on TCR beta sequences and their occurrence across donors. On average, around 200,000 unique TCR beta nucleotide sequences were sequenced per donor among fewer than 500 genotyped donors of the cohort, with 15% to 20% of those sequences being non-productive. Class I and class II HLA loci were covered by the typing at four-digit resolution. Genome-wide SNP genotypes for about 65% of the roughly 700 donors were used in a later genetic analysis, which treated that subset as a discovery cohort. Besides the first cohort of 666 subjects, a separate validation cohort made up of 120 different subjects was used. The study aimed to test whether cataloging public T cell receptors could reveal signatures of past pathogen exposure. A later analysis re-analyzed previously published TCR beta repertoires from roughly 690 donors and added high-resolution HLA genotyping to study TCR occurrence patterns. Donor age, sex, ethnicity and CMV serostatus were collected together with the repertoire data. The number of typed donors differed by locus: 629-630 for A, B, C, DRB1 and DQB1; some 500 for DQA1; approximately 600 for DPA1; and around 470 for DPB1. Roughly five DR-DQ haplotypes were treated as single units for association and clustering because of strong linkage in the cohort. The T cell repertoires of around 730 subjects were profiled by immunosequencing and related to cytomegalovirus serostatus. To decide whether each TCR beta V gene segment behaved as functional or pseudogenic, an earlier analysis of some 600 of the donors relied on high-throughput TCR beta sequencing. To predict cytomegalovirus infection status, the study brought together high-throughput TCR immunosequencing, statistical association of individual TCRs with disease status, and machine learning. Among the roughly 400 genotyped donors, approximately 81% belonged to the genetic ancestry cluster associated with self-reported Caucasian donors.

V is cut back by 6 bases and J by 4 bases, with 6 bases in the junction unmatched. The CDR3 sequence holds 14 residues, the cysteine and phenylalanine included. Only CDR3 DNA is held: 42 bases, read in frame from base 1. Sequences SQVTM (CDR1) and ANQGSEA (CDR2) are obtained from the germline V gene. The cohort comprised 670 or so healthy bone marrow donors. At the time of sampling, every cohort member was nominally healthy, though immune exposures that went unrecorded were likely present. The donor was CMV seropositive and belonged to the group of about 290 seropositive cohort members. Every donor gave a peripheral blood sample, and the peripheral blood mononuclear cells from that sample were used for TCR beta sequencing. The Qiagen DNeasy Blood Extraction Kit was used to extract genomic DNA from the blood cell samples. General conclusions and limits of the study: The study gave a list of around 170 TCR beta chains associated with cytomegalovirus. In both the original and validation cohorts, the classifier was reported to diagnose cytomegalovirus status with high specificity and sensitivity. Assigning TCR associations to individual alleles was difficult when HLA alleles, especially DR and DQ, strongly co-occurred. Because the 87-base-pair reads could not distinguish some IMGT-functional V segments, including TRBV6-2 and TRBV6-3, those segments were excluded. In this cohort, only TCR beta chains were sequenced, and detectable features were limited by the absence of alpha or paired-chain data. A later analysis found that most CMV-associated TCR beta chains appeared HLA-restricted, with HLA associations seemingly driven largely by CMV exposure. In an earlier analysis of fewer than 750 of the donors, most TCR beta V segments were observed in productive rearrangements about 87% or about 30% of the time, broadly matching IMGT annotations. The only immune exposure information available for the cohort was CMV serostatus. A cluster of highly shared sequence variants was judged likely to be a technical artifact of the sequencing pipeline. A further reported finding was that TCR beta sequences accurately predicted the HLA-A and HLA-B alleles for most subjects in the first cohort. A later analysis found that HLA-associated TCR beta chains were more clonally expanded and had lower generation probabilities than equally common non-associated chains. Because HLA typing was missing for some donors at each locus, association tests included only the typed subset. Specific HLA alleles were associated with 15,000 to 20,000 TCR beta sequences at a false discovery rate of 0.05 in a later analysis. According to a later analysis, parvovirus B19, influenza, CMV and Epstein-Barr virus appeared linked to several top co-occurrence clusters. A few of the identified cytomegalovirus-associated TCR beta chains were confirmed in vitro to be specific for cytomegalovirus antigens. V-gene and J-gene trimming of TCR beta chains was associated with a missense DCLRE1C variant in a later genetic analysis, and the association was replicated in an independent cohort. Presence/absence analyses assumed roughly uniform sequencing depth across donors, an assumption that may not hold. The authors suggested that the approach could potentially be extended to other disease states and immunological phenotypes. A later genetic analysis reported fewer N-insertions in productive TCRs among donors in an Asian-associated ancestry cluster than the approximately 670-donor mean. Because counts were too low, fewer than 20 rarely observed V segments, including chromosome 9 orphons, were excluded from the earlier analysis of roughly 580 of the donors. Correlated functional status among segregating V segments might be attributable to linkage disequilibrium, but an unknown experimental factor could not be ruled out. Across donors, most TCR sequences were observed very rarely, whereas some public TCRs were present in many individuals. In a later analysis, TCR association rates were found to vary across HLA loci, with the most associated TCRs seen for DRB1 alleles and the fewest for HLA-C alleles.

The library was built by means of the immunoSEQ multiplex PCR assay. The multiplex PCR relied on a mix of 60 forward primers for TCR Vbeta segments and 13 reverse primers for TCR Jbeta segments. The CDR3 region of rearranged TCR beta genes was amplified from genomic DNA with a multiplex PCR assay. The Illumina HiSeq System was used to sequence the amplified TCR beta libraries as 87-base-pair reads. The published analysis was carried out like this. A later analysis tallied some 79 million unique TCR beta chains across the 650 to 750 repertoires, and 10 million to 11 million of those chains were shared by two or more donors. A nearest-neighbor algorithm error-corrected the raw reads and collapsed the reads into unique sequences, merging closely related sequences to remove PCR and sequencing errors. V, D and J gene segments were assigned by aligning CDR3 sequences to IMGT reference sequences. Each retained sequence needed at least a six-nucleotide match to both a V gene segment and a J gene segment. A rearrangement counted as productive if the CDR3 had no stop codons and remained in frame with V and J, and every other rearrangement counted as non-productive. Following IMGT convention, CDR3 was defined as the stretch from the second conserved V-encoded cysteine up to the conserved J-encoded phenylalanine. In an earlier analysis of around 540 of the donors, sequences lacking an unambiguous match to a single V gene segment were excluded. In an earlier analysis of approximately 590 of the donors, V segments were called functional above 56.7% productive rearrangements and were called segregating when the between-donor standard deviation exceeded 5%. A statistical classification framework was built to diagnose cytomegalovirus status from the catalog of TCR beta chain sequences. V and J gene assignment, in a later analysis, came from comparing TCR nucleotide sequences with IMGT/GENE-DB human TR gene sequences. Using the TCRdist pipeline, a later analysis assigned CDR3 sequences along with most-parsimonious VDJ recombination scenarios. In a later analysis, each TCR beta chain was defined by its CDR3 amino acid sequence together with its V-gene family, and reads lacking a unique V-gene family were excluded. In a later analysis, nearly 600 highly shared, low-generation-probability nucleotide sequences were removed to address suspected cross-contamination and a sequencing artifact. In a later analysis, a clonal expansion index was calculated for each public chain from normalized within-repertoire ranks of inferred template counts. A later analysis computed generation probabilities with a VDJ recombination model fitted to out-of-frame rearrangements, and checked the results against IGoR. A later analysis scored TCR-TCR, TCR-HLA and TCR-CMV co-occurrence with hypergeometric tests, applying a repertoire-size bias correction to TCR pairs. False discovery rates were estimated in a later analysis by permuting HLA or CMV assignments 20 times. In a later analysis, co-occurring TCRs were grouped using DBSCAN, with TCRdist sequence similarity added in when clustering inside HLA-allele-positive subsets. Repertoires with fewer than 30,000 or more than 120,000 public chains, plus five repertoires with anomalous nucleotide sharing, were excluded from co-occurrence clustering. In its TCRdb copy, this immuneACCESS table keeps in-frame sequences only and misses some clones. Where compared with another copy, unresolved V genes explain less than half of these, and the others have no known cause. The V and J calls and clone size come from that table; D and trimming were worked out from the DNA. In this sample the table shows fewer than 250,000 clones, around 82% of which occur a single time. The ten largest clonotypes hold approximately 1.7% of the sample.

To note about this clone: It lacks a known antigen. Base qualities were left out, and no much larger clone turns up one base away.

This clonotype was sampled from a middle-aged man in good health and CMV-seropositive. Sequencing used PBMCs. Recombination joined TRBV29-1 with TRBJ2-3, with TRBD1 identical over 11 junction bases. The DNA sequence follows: TGCAGCGTAGCGGACAGGGGGCCGCCAGATACGCAGTATTTT. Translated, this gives CSVADRGPPDTQYF.